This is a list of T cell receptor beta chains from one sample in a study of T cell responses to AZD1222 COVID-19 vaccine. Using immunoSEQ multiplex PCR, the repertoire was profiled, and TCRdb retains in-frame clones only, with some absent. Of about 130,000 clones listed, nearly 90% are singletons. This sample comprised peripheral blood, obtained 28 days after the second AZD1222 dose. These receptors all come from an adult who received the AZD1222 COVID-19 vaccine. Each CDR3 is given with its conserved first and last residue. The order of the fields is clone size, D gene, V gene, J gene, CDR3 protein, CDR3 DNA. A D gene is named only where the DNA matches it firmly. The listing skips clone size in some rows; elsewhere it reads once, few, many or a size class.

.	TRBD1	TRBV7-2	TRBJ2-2	CASSPGQGSYTGELFF	TGTGCCAGCAGCCCGGGACAGGGGTCCTACACCGGGGAGCTGTTTTTT
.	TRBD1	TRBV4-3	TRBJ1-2	CASSPLIGTGVLDYGYTF	TGCGCCAGCAGCCCATTGATAGGGACAGGGGTGCTAGACTATGGCTACACCTTC
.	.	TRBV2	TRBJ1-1	CASSEASTEAFF	TGTGCCAGCAGTGAAGCCAGCACTGAAGCTTTCTTT
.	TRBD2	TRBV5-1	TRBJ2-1	CASSWTSGGNNEQFF	TGCGCCAGCAGCTGGACTAGCGGGGGGAACAATGAGCAGTTCTTC
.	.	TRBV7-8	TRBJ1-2	CASSPRRTASNYGYTF	TGTGCCAGCAGCCCTAGGCGGACAGCCTCCAACTATGGCTACACCTTC
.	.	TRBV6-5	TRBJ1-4	CASSSLIQEGREKLFF	TGTGCCAGCAGTTCTCTTATACAGGAAGGCCGAGAAAAACTGTTTTTT
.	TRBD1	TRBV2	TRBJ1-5	CASSGQGYSNQPQHF	TGTGCCAGCAGTGGACAGGGATATAGCAATCAGCCCCAGCATTTT
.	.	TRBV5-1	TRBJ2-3	CASSFFMGDTDTQYF	TGCGCCAGCAGCTTCTTCATGGGGGACACAGATACGCAGTATTTT
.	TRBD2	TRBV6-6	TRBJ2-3	CASRLAAEDTQYF	TGTGCCAGCAGGCTAGCGGCCGAGGATACGCAGTATTTT
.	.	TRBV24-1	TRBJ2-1	CATSDPVDEQFF	TGTGCCACCAGTGATCCCGTGGATGAGCAGTTCTTC
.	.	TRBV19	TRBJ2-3	CASSARLSTDTQYF	TGTGCCAGTAGTGCCCGTCTCAGCACAGATACGCAGTATTTT
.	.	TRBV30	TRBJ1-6	CAWSVQQNSPLHF	TGTGCCTGGAGTGTACAGCAAAATTCACCCCTCCACTTT
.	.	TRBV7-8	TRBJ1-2	CASSLGENYGYTF	TGTGCCAGCAGCTTAGGAGAGAACTATGGCTACACCTTC
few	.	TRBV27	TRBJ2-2	CASSSTANTGELFF	TGTGCCAGCAGCTCGACAGCGAACACCGGGGAGCTGTTTTTT
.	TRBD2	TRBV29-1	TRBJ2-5	CSVGTSGGEYF	TGCAGCGTGGGGACTAGCGGGGGGGAGTACTTC
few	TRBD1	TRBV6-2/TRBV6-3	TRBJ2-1	CASSYTGGSYNEQFF	TGTGCCAGCAGTTACACAGGGGGCTCCTACAATGAGCAGTTCTTC